This TCR beta chain originates from a study of blood T cell repertoires in COVID-19. Study context: From the United States, Italy and Spain came samples of acute and convalescent COVID-19.

Germline values: CDR1 KGHDR, CDR2 SFDVKD. The CDR3 runs 12 residues. The ends lost 10 bases at V and 2 bases at J; junction bases unmatched: 3. Clones were read by immunoSEQ multiplex PCR, and TCRdb kept only the in-frame ones, dropping some. Here the sample spans 55,000 to 75,000 clones, 84% being singletons. The J gene is TRBJ2-5, the V gene TRBV24-1; TRBD1 matches 7 bases. Sample: peripheral blood. This TCR was recovered from a man aged 55 to 70 with COVID-19, enrolled during active disease. The CDR3 protein is CATSGQQETQYF. The CDR3 DNA reads TGTGCCACGTCGGGACAGCAAGAGACCCAGTACTTC.